This is a list of T cell receptor beta chains from one sample in a study of T-cell memory formation after mild COVID-19. A single record per CDR3 protein comes from TCRdb applying MiXCR to the 5' RACE reads. This table has a few hundred thousand distinct CDR3 sequences, 20% to 25% appearing once. The sequenced sample was PBMCs or a T cell subset sorted from them (not recorded which). The origin of the receptors is a man in his late teens or twenties who had mild COVID-19 (a few samples of this study predate the infection). Cell type and time point are not known. Both conserved end residues are part of each CDR3.

j_call,v_call,cdr3_aa
TRBJ2-3,TRBV6-6,CASSPSEDTQYF
TRBJ2-4,TRBV5-5,CASSIGGDGRNIQYF
TRBJ2-6,TRBV5-6,CASSLAWGAISGANVLTF
TRBJ1-6,TRBV11-2,CASSLVWDSPLHF
TRBJ1-4,TRBV18,CASSPGRETNEKLFF
TRBJ2-5,TRBV18,CASSPGTSGDQETQYF
TRBJ1-6,TRBV11-2,CASSLGSAGVLDSPLHF
TRBJ2-4,TRBV20-1,CSAQRTVNIQYF
TRBJ1-2,TRBV7-2,CASSPGRVGGYTF
TRBJ1-2,TRBV7-9,CASSSGAPPGYTF
TRBJ1-2,TRBV6-6,CASSYTAGYGYTF
TRBJ2-7,TRBV19,CASSIAGGSYEQYF
TRBJ2-3,TRBV5-1,CASSLDGTRTDTQYF
TRBJ2-5,TRBV29-1,CSVYHRQETQYF
TRBJ1-6,TRBV18,CASSPRGTGTSPLHF
TRBJ2-6,TRBV4-3,CASSQDQSLWGELTGANVLTF
TRBJ1-2,TRBV9,CASSVVTGDGYTF
TRBJ1-5,TRBV6-2/TRBV6-3,CASSYSMARQPQHF
TRBJ2-1,TRBV5-1,CASSPGQVAPYNEQFF
TRBJ2-5,TRBV5-5,CASSRLDILEGETQYF
TRBJ1-3,TRBV7-2,CASSLQNTIYF
TRBJ2-1,TRBV6-2/TRBV6-3,CASSYPLTSGPAYNEQFF
TRBJ2-5,TRBV15,CATSMFRYPQETQYF
TRBJ2-1,TRBV6-5,CASSYEAGGNEQFF
TRBJ1-4,TRBV7-9,CASSAGTRGGNEKLFF
TRBJ2-1,TRBV7-2,CASRVTSGVRNEQFF
TRBJ1-3,TRBV6-5,CATSYGTGFGNTIYF
TRBJ1-2,TRBV7-9,CASSLERQGSNGYTF
TRBJ2-3,TRBV5-1,CASSLSRTRAGDTQYF
TRBJ2-3,TRBV29-1,CSVEDRGADTQYF
TRBJ1-1,TRBV10-3,CAIRKGAVTEAFF
TRBJ1-5,TRBV19,CASSGQGDQPQHF
TRBJ2-1,TRBV7-3,CASSQSVNNEQFF
TRBJ1-2,TRBV19,CASSKRLTGDYGYTF
TRBJ1-1,TRBV2,CASSADTTGGAFF
TRBJ2-3,TRBV4-1,CASSQIGITDTQYF
TRBJ1-3,TRBV7-2,CASTVQEGAGNTIYF
TRBJ2-2,TRBV6-2/TRBV6-3,CASSQGTANTGELFF